This TCR beta chain is drawn from a study of T-cell reconstitution after alpha-beta-depleted transplantation in children. Findings of the study overall: T-cell counts and diversity were attributed mostly to newly produced T cells one year after transplant. The origin of alpha-beta T cells about two months after transplant was reportedly several hundred expanded graft clones. Diversity of TCRbeta at day 60 was high in some patients, arising from surviving recipient T cells and thymic progenitors.

This clonotype has a handful of counts. Its antigen is still unknown. This CDR3 has 16 residues. Germline V gene lookup returns CDR1 MDHEN and CDR2 SYDVKM. V was shortened by 5 bases and J by 0 bases, with 14 bases between the two germline ends. Preparation of the TCRbeta library involved a method that used unique molecular identifiers. TCRdb redid the calling of the PCR reads with MiXCR, one entry per CDR3 protein. Seen here are hundreds of thousands of distinct CDR3 sequences, 13% observed once, and the top ten hold 2.2%. The receptor was isolated from a male patient between 10 and 17 years old who had a stem cell transplant for acute myeloid leukemia, so the T cells may come from the graft donor. The genes are TRBV28 and TRBJ2-1; weak D call: TRBD2 (7 bases). This material consisted of PBMCs, mostly from graft donor cells, taken 360 days after TCRalphabeta/CD19-depleted stem cell transplant. CDR3 sequence (DNA): TGTGCCAGCAGTCCGGGGGGCTCACGCTCCTACAATGAGCAGTTCTTC. Translating gives CASSPGGSRSYNEQFF.